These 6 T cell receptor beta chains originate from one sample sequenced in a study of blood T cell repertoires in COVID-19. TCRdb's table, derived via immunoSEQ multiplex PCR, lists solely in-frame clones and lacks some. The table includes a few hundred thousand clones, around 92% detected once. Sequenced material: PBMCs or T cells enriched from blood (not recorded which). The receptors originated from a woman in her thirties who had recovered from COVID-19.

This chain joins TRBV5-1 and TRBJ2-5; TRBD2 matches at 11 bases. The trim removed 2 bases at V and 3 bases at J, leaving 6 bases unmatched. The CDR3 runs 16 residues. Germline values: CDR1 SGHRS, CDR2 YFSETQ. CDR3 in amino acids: CASSFRLAGKEETQYF. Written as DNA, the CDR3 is TGCGCCAGCAGCTTCCGACTAGCGGGGAAGGAAGAGACCCAGTACTTC.

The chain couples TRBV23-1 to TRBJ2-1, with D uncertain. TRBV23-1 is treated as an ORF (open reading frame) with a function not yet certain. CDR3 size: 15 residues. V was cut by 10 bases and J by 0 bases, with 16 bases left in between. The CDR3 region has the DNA TGCGCCAACCCCGGCGGCCTAAGCTCCTACAATGAGCAGTTCTTC. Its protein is CANPGGLSSYNEQFF.

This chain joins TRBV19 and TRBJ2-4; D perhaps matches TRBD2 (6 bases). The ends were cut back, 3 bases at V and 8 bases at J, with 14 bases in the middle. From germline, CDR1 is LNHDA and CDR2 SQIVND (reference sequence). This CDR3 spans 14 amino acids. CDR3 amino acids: CASSISGGIDIQYF. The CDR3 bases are TGTGCCAGTAGTATCTCCGGGGGTATAGACATTCAGTACTTC.

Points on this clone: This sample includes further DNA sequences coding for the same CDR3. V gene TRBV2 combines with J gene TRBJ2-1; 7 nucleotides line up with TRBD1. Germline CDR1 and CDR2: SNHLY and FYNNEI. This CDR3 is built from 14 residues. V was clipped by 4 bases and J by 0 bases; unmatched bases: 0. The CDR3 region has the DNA TGTGCCAGCAGTGGGGACAGCTCCTACAATGAGCAGTTCTTC. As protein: CASSGDSSYNEQFF.

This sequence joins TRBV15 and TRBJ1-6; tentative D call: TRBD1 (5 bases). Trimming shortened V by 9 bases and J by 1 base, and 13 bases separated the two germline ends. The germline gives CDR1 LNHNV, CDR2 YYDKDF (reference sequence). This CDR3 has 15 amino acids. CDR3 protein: CATGHGGSYNSPLHF. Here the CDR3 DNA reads TGTGCCACAGGACATGGGGGGTCCTATAATTCACCCCTCCACTTT.

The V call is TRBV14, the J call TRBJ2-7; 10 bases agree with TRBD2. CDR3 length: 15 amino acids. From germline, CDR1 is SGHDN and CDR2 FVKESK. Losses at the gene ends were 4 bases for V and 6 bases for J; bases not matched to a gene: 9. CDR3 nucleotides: TGTGCCAGCAGCCGCGGACTAGCGGAGCAGGGCGAGCAGTACTTC. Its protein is CASSRGLAEQGEQYF.